The rows below give T cell receptor beta chains drawn from one sample of a study of cytomegalovirus exposure and HLA in healthy donors. TCRdb's table, derived via immunoSEQ multiplex PCR, lists solely in-frame clones and lacks some. The sample lists roughly 180,000 clones, around 84% occurring once. What was sequenced was PBMCs. These receptors originate from a boy between 2 and 10 years old in good health and CMV-seronegative. Both conserved end residues are part of each CDR3. The D gene is left open where the match is weak. A row's size may be missing; if present it is once, few, many or a size class.

clone_size d_call j_call v_call cdr3_aa cdr3_nt
NA NA TRBJ1-2 TRBV7-9 CASSLGGDYGYTF TGTGCCAGCAGCTTAGGGGGAGACTATGGCTACACCTTC
NA TRBD1 TRBJ2-7 TRBV10-1 CASSETSGQGTYEQYF TGCGCCAGCAGTGAGACCTCGGGACAGGGGACCTACGAGCAGTACTTC
NA TRBD1 TRBJ1-6 TRBV5-1 CASRATGGNSPLHF TGCGCCAGCAGGGCTACAGGGGGGAATTCACCCCTCCACTTT
NA TRBD2 TRBJ2-7 TRBV6-5 CASSYSRTSFFYEQYF TGTGCCAGCAGTTACTCGAGGACTAGCTTCTTCTACGAGCAGTACTTC
NA NA TRBJ1-2 TRBV5-4 CASPVGAGGYTF TGTGCCAGCCCTGTGGGGGCCGGAGGCTACACCTTC
once NA TRBJ2-1 TRBV5-1 CASSLDNYNEQFF TGCGCCAGCAGCTTGGACAACTACAATGAGCAGTTCTTC
NA TRBD1 TRBJ1-3 TRBV9 CASSEGAPFSGNTIYF TGTGCCAGCAGCGAGGGGGCTCCCTTCTCTGGAAACACCATATATTTT
NA NA TRBJ2-1 TRBV6-1 CATYMRTEHNEQFF TGTGCCACCTACATGCGGACAGAGCACAATGAGCAGTTCTTC
NA TRBD1 TRBJ1-3 TRBV4-2 CASSHRQGQGRTWWYSGNTIYF TGTGCCAGCAGCCATCGCCAAGGACAGGGTCGAACTTGGTGGTACTCTGGAAACACCATATATTTT
NA NA TRBJ2-6 TRBV2 CASRSTGGAGANVLTF TGTGCCAGCAGATCTACAGGGGGGGCAGGGGCCAACGTCCTGACTTTC
NA NA TRBJ2-2 TRBV9 CASSRVSESGGLFF TGTGCCAGCTCGAGAGTATCCGAATCCGGGGGGCTGTTTTTT
once NA TRBJ2-1 TRBV5-1 CASSLGGQPREEQFF TGCGCCAGCAGCTTGGGAGGCCAGCCTCGGGAGGAGCAGTTCTTC
NA TRBD1 TRBJ2-4 TRBV14 CASSQVAPGTGAIWAKNIQYF TGTGCCAGCAGCCAAGTGGCCCCTGGGACAGGGGCCATTTGGGCCAAAAACATTCAGTACTTC
NA NA TRBJ2-1 TRBV13 CASSFPNTGSNEQFF TGTGCCAGCAGCTTTCCTAACACGGGGAGCAATGAGCAGTTCTTC
NA NA TRBJ1-4 TRBV11-2 CASSGEADNEKLFF TGTGCCAGCAGCGGGGAGGCTGATAATGAAAAACTGTTTTTT
NA NA TRBJ2-5 TRBV6-1 CASSGIIQGGQTQYF TGTGCCAGCAGCGGAATTATACAGGGGGGGCAGACCCAGTACTTC
NA NA TRBJ1-1 TRBV6-1 CASTREGWNTEAFF TGTGCCAGCACCCGGGAGGGTTGGAACACTGAAGCTTTCTTT
NA NA TRBJ1-1 TRBV2 CASSDLAPGDAFF TGTGCCAGCAGTGACCTTGCGCCAGGGGATGCTTTCTTT
NA NA TRBJ2-3 TRBV28 CARTAGLSQSSTDTQYF TGTGCCAGGACCGCGGGGCTCTCGCAATCTAGCACAGATACGCAGTATTTT
NA TRBD2 TRBJ2-7 TRBV13 CASSHIRRLAGPSTYEQYF TGTGCCAGCAGCCACATCCGTAGACTAGCGGGACCTTCAACCTACGAGCAGTACTTC
NA TRBD1 TRBJ1-5 TRBV7-2 CASSPEPQGALSNQPQHF TGTGCCAGCAGCCCCGAGCCTCAGGGGGCCCTTAGCAATCAGCCCCAGCATTTT
NA NA TRBJ2-7 TRBV15 CATSRDSTGSYEQYF TGTGCCACCAGCAGAGATTCTACAGGGTCCTACGAGCAGTACTTC
NA TRBD2 TRBJ2-1 TRBV15 CATSSPGTSGVNEQFF TGTGCCACCAGCAGCCCCGGGACTAGCGGGGTTAATGAGCAGTTCTTC
NA TRBD1 TRBJ1-6 TRBV5-8 CARQGNSPLHF TGTGCTAGACAGGGGAATTCACCCCTCCACTTT
once NA TRBJ2-7 TRBV18 CASSPPSGSSSYEQYF TGTGCCAGCTCACCACCGTCAGGGTCGAGCTCCTACGAGCAGTACTTC
NA TRBD1 TRBJ2-2 TRBV13 CASSSLGTGGIPGELFF TGTGCCAGCAGCTCTCTCGGGACAGGGGGCATCCCCGGGGAGCTGTTTTTT
few TRBD2 TRBJ2-5 TRBV7-8 CASSLASSGGTQYF TGTGCCAGCAGCTTAGCCTCTAGCGGGGGGACCCAGTACTTC
NA NA TRBJ2-7 TRBV27 CASSPGSRYYEQYF TGTGCCAGCAGTCCCGGGTCTCGGTACTACGAGCAGTACTTC
NA NA TRBJ1-1 TRBV11-2 CASSWGGISQDTEAFF TGTGCCAGCAGCTGGGGGGGTATCTCTCAAGACACTGAAGCTTTCTTT
NA TRBD1 TRBJ1-6 TRBV4-2 CASSQEGGTGPYSPLHF TGTGCCAGCAGCCAAGAGGGAGGGACAGGACCATATTCACCCCTCCACTTT
once TRBD2 TRBJ2-7 TRBV28 CAVRGTSSSYEQYF TGTGCCGTTCGTGGGACTAGCAGTTCCTACGAGCAGTACTTC
NA TRBD1 TRBJ1-5 TRBV7-9 CSSSSTGGRQPQHF TGTTCCAGCAGCTCCACAGGGGGGCGACAGCCCCAGCATTTT
NA NA TRBJ2-5 TRBV9 CASSVEGAGAGEQYF TGTGCCAGCAGCGTAGAAGGGGCGGGGGCTGGAGAGCAGTACTTC
few NA TRBJ2-5 TRBV30 CAWRGEETQYF TGTGCCTGGCGCGGAGAAGAGACCCAGTACTTC
NA TRBD2 TRBJ2-5 TRBV9 CASSVLGGETQYF TGTGCCAGCAGCGTATTGGGGGGGGAGACCCAGTACTTC
NA TRBD1 TRBJ1-1 TRBV4-2 CASSQDPPVKTGEDTEAFF TGTGCCAGCAGCCAAGACCCCCCGGTAAAAACAGGGGAGGACACTGAAGCTTTCTTT
NA NA TRBJ1-1 TRBV7-3 CASSPTGNTEAFF TGTGCCAGCAGCCCGACAGGGAACACTGAAGCTTTCTTT
NA TRBD1 TRBJ2-6 TRBV5-1 CASSLVAGGAGSGANVLTF TGCGCCAGCAGCTTGGTGGCAGGGGGAGCCGGGTCTGGGGCCAACGTCCTGACTTTC